Listed below are T cell receptor beta chains from one sample, sequenced in a study of T-cell memory formation after mild COVID-19. TCRdb fed the 5' RACE reads into MiXCR, producing one record per CDR3 protein. The data show 120,000 to 150,000 distinct CDR3 sequences, 6% to 6.5% seen once. Sequences were obtained from PBMCs or a T cell subset sorted from them (not recorded which). These receptors were collected from an adult woman who had mild COVID-19 (a few samples of this study predate the infection). Cell type and time point are not known. The CDR3 runs from the conserved cysteine through the conserved F or W. A D gene is named only where the DNA matches it firmly. Expanded clones are given a class, and other clones once, few, many or no size at all.

TRBV2,TRBJ2-3,NA,many,CASMLERSTDTQYF,TGTGCCAGCATGTTGGAGAGGAGCACAGATACGCAGTATTTT
TRBV4-1,TRBJ1-1,TRBD1,many,CASSQIQGGNTEAFF,TGCGCCAGCAGCCAGATACAGGGGGGTAACACTGAAGCTTTCTTT
TRBV5-1,TRBJ1-1,NA,NA,CASVNQNTEAFF,TGCGCCAGCGTAAACCAGAACACTGAAGCTTTCTTT
TRBV3-1,TRBJ2-3,TRBD2,few,CASEAGGIQADTQYF,TGTGCCAGCGAAGCGGGAGGAATACAAGCAGATACGCAGTATTTT
TRBV3-1,TRBJ2-7,TRBD2,NA,CASSQDPSGGARDEQYF,TGTGCCAGCAGCCAAGACCCTAGCGGGGGGGCCCGGGACGAGCAGTACTTC
TRBV7-8,TRBJ1-4,NA,few,CASSLTETTNEKLFF,TGTGCCAGCAGCTTAACTGAGACAACTAATGAAAAACTGTTTTTT
TRBV7-3,TRBJ2-3,NA,many,CASSSEGADTQYF,TGTGCCAGCAGCTCGGAGGGGGCAGATACGCAGTATTTT
TRBV13,TRBJ2-3,TRBD2,many,CASSLNYPGGADTQYF,TGTGCCAGCAGCTTAAATTATCCGGGAGGCGCAGATACGCAGTATTTT
TRBV24-1,TRBJ2-1,TRBD1,NA,CATSDLTGPNHNEQFF,TGTGCCACCAGTGACCTGACAGGGCCTAATCACAATGAGCAGTTCTTC
TRBV12-3/TRBV12-4,TRBJ2-3,TRBD2,NA,CASSSGVPTDTQYF,TGTGCCAGCAGTAGCGGGGTACCCACAGATACGCAGTATTTT
TRBV12-3/TRBV12-4,TRBJ2-6,TRBD1,few,CASSLVSGGVSGANVLTF,TGTGCCAGCAGTCTGGTGTCAGGGGGAGTCTCTGGGGCCAACGTCCTGACTTTC
TRBV5-1,TRBJ2-3,NA,few,CASSPLGRDTQYF,TGCGCCAGCAGCCCGCTGGGGAGAGATACGCAGTATTTT
TRBV19,TRBJ2-2,NA,NA,CASSLPQGEVNTGELFF,TGTGCCAGTAGTCTCCCCCAGGGCGAGGTTAACACCGGGGAGCTGTTTTTT
TRBV20-1,TRBJ2-7,NA,NA,CSARTTYEQYF,TGCAGTGCTAGAACTACTTACGAGCAGTACTTC
TRBV6-5,TRBJ1-1,NA,NA,CASSWGGVGVTEAFF,TGTGCCAGCAGTTGGGGCGGGGTGGGGGTCACTGAAGCTTTCTTT
TRBV6-6,TRBJ2-3,NA,few,CASSYQEDRAQYF,TGTGCCAGCAGTTACCAGGAGGATAGGGCGCAGTATTTT
TRBV3-1,TRBJ2-3,TRBD2,NA,CASSDGTNTDTQYF,TGTGCCAGCAGCGATGGGACTAACACAGATACGCAGTATTTT
TRBV18,TRBJ2-3,NA,few,CASSTLDGPYTGTDTQYF,TGTGCCAGCTCTACCCTTGACGGCCCATATACGGGCACAGATACGCAGTATTTT
TRBV19,TRBJ2-3,TRBD2,many,CASMGAGGVTDTQYF,TGTGCCAGTATGGGAGCGGGAGGGGTTACAGATACGCAGTATTTT
TRBV7-2,TRBJ2-2,TRBD2,NA,CASSLVASGANTGELFF,TGTGCCAGCAGCTTAGTGGCTAGCGGAGCGAACACCGGGGAGCTGTTTTTT
TRBV4-2,TRBJ2-4,NA,NA,CASSQVSADKNIQYF,TGTGCCAGCAGCCAAGTTTCGGCAGATAAAAACATTCAGTACTTC
TRBV11-3,TRBJ2-2,TRBD2,NA,CASSYPFSGINTGELFF,TGTGCCAGCAGCTATCCATTCAGCGGGATTAACACCGGGGAGCTGTTTTTT
TRBV12-3/TRBV12-4,TRBJ1-2,NA,medium-sized,CASSHGLLSGYTF,TGTGCCAGCAGCCACGGACTGTTAAGCGGCTACACCTTC
TRBV4-3,TRBJ2-7,NA,few,CASSPELGRSSYEQYF,TGCGCCAGCAGCCCCGAGCTAGGCAGGAGCTCCTACGAGCAGTACTTC
TRBV12-3/TRBV12-4,TRBJ1-5,NA,few,CASSLAPYQPQHF,TGTGCCAGCAGTTTAGCGCCCTATCAGCCCCAGCATTTT
TRBV6-5,TRBJ2-6,NA,few,CASSYSRGGGRSGANVLTF,TGTGCCAGCAGTTACTCGAGAGGAGGGGGCAGGTCTGGGGCCAACGTCCTGACTTTC
TRBV11-3,TRBJ2-1,TRBD2,many,CASSFRGSGGQSSYNEQFF,TGTGCCAGCAGCTTTCGTGGTAGCGGGGGGCAGAGCTCCTACAATGAGCAGTTCTTC
TRBV3-1,TRBJ2-1,NA,few,CASAGRSSYNEQFF,TGTGCCAGCGCGGGGAGGAGCTCCTACAATGAGCAGTTCTTC
TRBV5-5,TRBJ1-1,NA,many,CASSLVSGVNTEAFF,TGTGCCAGCAGCTTGGTGTCGGGAGTGAACACTGAAGCTTTCTTT
TRBV4-2,TRBJ2-1,TRBD1,NA,CASSPGTGGAINEQFF,TGTGCCAGCAGCCCCGGGACAGGGGGCGCGATCAATGAGCAGTTCTTC
TRBV7-6,TRBJ2-5,NA,NA,CASSPDMAPRWETQYF,TGTGCCAGCAGCCCGGACATGGCTCCCCGCTGGGAGACCCAGTACTTC
TRBV6-5,TRBJ2-7,TRBD1,many,CASRTDRGSPYEQYF,TGTGCCAGCAGGACGGACAGGGGGTCTCCCTACGAGCAGTACTTC
TRBV5-1,TRBJ2-2,NA,many,CASSLDAPNTGELFF,TGCGCCAGCAGCTTGGATGCACCGAACACCGGGGAGCTGTTTTTT
TRBV20-1,TRBJ1-6,NA,many,CSATPEGAYNSPLHF,TGCAGTGCTACCCCCGAGGGCGCCTATAATTCACCCCTCCACTTT
TRBV7-8,TRBJ2-5,TRBD1,medium-sized,CASSSSRGYEETQYF,TGTGCCAGCAGCTCCAGCAGGGGGTATGAAGAGACCCAGTACTTC
TRBV5-4,TRBJ1-1,TRBD1,few,CASSRDSNTEAFF,TGTGCCAGCTCCCGGGACAGCAACACTGAAGCTTTCTTT
TRBV7-9,TRBJ2-5,TRBD2,few,CASSLSTSGETQYF,TGTGCCAGCAGCTTAAGTACTAGCGGTGAGACCCAGTACTTC
TRBV6-5,TRBJ2-2,NA,few,CASSPPGRFYRELFF,TGTGCCAGCAGCCCACCGGGCAGATTCTACCGGGAGCTGTTTTTT
TRBV7-9,TRBJ2-5,TRBD2,many,CASSLGTSGKYQETQYF,TGTGCCAGCAGCTTAGGGACTAGCGGAAAGTACCAAGAGACCCAGTACTTC
TRBV12-3/TRBV12-4,TRBJ2-4,TRBD1,NA,CASSPGGEGTKNIQYF,TGTGCCAGCAGTCCAGGGGGCGAAGGAACCAAAAACATTCAGTACTTC
TRBV15,TRBJ1-6,NA,many,CATSRDITRTLHF,TGTGCCACCAGCAGAGATATAACTAGGACCCTCCACTTT
TRBV11-2,TRBJ2-1,TRBD2,many,CASSLELAGVGEQFF,TGTGCCAGCAGCTTAGAACTAGCGGGAGTAGGTGAGCAGTTCTTC
TRBV5-4,TRBJ2-7,TRBD2,many,CASSLGTSGGFYEQYF,TGTGCCAGCAGCTTGGGGACTAGCGGGGGGTTCTACGAGCAGTACTTC
TRBV7-2,TRBJ1-2,NA,few,CASSLRGDIYGYTF,TGTGCCAGCAGCTTAAGGGGGGACATCTATGGCTACACCTTC
TRBV11-2,TRBJ1-4,NA,few,CASSPPGSLNEKLFF,TGTGCCAGCAGCCCACCCGGCAGCCTCAATGAAAAACTGTTTTTT
TRBV24-1,TRBJ2-3,NA,NA,CATSDGVGGTDTQYF,TGTGCCACCAGTGATGGAGTGGGGGGCACAGATACGCAGTATTTT
TRBV2,TRBJ2-4,NA,NA,CASMPSGRGNIQYF,TGTGCCAGCATGCCCTCGGGCAGGGGAAACATTCAGTACTTC
TRBV5-1,TRBJ1-5,NA,NA,CASSLGPRHVGWNSNQPQHF,TGCGCCAGCAGCTTGGGCCCCCGGCACGTTGGGTGGAATAGCAATCAGCCCCAGCATTTT
TRBV10-3,TRBJ1-5,NA,few,CAISESGNSNQPQHF,TGTGCCATCAGTGAGTCAGGGAACAGCAATCAGCCCCAGCATTTT
TRBV6-2/TRBV6-3,TRBJ2-1,TRBD2,NA,CASSWSGENNEQFF,TGTGCCAGCAGTTGGAGCGGGGAAAATAATGAGCAGTTCTTC
TRBV9,TRBJ2-1,NA,many,CASSPGLNEQFF,TGTGCCAGCAGCCCGGGACTCAATGAGCAGTTCTTC
TRBV6-6,TRBJ1-5,NA,few,CASSYSGTPNQPQHF,TGTGCCAGCAGTTACTCAGGGACCCCAAATCAGCCCCAGCATTTT
TRBV11-2,TRBJ2-7,TRBD2,NA,CASSPLAGAPYEQYF,TGTGCCAGCAGCCCCTTAGCGGGAGCGCCCTACGAGCAGTACTTC